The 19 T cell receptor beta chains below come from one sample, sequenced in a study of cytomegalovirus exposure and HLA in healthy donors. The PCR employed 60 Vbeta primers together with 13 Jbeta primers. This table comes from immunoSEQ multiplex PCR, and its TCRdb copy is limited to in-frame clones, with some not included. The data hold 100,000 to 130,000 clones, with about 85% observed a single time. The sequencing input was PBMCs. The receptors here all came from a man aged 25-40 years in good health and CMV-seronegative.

As DNA, the CDR3 is TGTGCCAGCAGTGAACTCCAGGGGGCTTCCCACGAGCAGTACTTC. It yields the protein CASSELQGASHEQYF. The gene calls are TRBV6-1 and TRBJ2-7; 8 bases line up with TRBD1. The CDR3 length is 15 residues. V dropped 2 bases and J dropped 5; count of bases not matched to a gene: 8. The germline CDR1 and CDR2 sequences are MNHNS and SASEGT.

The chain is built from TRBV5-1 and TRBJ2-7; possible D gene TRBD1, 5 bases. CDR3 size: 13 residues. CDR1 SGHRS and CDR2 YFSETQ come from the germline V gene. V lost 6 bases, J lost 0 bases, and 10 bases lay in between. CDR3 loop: CASKGVSSYEQYF. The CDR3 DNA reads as TGCGCCAGCAAAGGGGTTAGCTCCTACGAGCAGTACTTC.

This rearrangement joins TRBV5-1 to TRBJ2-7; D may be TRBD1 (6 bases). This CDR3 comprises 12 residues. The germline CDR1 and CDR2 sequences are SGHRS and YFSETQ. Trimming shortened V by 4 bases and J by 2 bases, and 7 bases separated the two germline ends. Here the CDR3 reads CASSGGAYEQYF. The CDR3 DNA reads TGCGCCAGCAGCGGGGGCGCCTACGAGCAGTACTTC. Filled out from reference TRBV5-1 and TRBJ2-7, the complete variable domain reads KAGVTQTPRYLIKTRGQQVTLSCSPISGHRSVSWYQQTPGQGLQFLFEYFSETQRNKGNFPGRFSGRQFSNSRSEMNVSTLELGDSALYLCASSGGAYEQYFGPGTRLTVT.

In DNA form, the CDR3 reads TGCGCCAGCAGCCGCCAGCGGGGGGGCCCCGAGACCCAGTACTTC. Translating gives CASSRQRGGPETQYF. This chain joins TRBV5-1 and TRBJ2-5; 10 bases align to TRBD2. The CDR3 is 15 residues long. Germline loops: CDR1 SGHRS, CDR2 YFSETQ. V was clipped by 4 bases and J by 5 bases; unmatched bases: 8. The entire variable domain, with the rest obtained from reference TRBV5-1 and TRBJ2-5, is as follows: KAGVTQTPRYLIKTRGQQVTLSCSPISGHRSVSWYQQTPGQGLQFLFEYFSETQRNKGNFPGRFSGRQFSNSRSEMNVSTLELGDSALYLCASSRQRGGPETQYFGPGTRLLVL.

The CDR3 region is CASSHPSSPDKYNEQFF. CDR3 bases: TGCGCCAGCAGCCATCCGAGTTCGCCGGACAAATACAATGAGCAGTTCTTC. The chain couples TRBV4-1 to TRBJ2-1, with D possibly TRBD1 on 5 matching bases. The germline V gene has CDR1 MGHRA and CDR2 YSYEKL. CDR3 length equals 17 residues. V lost 3 bases, J lost 4 bases, and 19 bases lay in between.

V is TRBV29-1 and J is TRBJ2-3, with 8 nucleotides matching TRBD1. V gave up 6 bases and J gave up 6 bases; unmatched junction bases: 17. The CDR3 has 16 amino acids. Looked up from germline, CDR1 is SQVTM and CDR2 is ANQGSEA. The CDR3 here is CSVHPGTGHLRDTQYF. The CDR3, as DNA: TGCAGCGTCCACCCCGGGACAGGACATTTGAGGGATACGCAGTATTTT.

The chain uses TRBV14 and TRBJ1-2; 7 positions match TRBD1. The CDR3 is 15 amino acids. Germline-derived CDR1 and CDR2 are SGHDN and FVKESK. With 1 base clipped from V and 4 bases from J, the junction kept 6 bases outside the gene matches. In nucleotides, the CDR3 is TGTGCCAGCAGCCAAGTAACGGGACAGTCCTATGGCTACACCTTC. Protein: CASSQVTGQSYGYTF.

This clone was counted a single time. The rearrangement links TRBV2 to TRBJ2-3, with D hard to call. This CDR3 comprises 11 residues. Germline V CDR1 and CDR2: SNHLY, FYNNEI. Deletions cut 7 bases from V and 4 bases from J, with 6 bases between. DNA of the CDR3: TGTGCCAGCAAGCAGGCAGATACGCAGTATTTT. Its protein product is CASKQADTQYF.

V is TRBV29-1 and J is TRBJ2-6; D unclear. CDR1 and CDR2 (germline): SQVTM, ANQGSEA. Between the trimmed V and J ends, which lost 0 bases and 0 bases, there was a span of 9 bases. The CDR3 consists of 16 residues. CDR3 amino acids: CSVEDPGYSGANVLTF. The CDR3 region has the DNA TGCAGCGTTGAAGATCCCGGTTACTCTGGGGCCAACGTCCTGACTTTC. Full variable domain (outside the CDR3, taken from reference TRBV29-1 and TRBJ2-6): SAVISQKPSRDICQRGTSLTIQCQVDSQVTMMFWYRQQPGQSLTLIATANQGSEATYESGFVIDKFPISRPNLTFSTLTVSNMSPEDSSIYLCSVEDPGYSGANVLTFGAGSRLTVL.

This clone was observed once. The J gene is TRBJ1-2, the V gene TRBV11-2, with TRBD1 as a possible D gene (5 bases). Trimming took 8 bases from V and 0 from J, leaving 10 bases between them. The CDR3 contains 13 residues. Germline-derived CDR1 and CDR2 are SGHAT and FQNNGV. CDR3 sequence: CASAGVSNYGYTF. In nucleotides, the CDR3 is TGTGCCAGCGCGGGGGTTTCTAACTATGGCTACACCTTC.

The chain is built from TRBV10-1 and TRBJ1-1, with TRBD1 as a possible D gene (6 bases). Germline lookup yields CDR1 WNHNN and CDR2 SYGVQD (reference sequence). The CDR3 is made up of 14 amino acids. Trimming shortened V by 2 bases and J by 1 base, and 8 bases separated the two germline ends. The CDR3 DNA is TGCGCCAGCAGTGAGGCACAGGGGAACACTGAAGCTTTCTTT. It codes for CASSEAQGNTEAFF.

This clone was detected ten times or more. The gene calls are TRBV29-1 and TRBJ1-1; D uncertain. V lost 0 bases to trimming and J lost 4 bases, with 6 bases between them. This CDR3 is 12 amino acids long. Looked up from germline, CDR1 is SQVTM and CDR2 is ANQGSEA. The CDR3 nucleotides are TGCAGCGTTGAAGACACATTCACTGAAGCTTTCTTT. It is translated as CSVEDTFTEAFF. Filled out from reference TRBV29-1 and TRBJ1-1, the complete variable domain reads SAVISQKPSRDICQRGTSLTIQCQVDSQVTMMFWYRQQPGQSLTLIATANQGSEATYESGFVIDKFPISRPNLTFSTLTVSNMSPEDSSIYLCSVEDTFTEAFFGQGTRLTVV.

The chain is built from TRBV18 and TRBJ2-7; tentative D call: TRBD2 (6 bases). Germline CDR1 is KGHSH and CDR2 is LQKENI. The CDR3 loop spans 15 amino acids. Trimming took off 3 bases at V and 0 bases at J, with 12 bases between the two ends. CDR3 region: CASSPALAISYEQYF. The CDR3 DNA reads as TGTGCCAGCTCACCGGCACTAGCCATCTCCTACGAGCAGTACTTC.

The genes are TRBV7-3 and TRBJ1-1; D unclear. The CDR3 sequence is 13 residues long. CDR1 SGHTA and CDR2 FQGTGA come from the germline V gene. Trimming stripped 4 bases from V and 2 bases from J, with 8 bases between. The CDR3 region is CASSSYLNTEAFF. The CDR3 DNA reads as TGTGCCAGCAGCTCGTATCTAAACACTGAAGCTTTCTTT.

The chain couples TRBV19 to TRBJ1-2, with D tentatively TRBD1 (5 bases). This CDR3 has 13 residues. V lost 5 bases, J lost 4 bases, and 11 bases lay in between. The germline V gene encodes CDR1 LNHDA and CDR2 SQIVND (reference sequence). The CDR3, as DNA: TGTGCCAGTAGTTTGGGGGGGTTCTATGGCTACACCTTC. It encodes CASSLGGFYGYTF. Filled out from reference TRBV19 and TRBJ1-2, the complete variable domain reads DGGITQSPKYLFRKEGQNVTLSCEQNLNHDAMYWYRQDPGQGLRLIYYSQIVNDFQKGDIAEGYSVSREKKESFPLTVTSAQKNPTAFYLCASSLGGFYGYTFGSGTRLTVV.

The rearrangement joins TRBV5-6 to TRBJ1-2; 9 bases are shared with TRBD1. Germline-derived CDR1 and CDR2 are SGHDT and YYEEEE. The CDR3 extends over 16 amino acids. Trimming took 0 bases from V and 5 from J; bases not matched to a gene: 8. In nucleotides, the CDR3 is TGTGCCAGCAGCTTGGGGTACAGGGGGCCAGGGTATGGCTACACCTTC. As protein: CASSLGYRGPGYGYTF.

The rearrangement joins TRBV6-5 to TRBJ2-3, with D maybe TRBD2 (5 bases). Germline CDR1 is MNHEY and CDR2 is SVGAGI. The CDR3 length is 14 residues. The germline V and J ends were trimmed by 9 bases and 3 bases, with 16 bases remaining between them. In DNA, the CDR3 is TGTGCCAGTCGGTGGCGGGTGGGGACAGATACGCAGTATTTT. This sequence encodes CASRWRVGTDTQYF.

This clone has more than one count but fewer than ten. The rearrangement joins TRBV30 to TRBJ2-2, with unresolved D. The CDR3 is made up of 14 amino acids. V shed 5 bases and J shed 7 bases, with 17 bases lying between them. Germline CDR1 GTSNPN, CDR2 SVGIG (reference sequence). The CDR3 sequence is CAWGRPGGGGELFF. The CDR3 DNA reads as TGTGCCTGGGGTCGTCCGGGTGGCGGCGGGGAGCTGTTTTTT.

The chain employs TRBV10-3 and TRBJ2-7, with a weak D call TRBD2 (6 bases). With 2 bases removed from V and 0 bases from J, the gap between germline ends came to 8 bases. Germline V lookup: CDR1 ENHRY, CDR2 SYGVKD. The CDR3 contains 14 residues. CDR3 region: CAISETTSSYEQYF. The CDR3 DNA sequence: TGTGCCATCAGTGAGACGACTAGCTCCTACGAGCAGTACTTC.